These T cell receptor beta chains were read from a single sample in a study of neurological immune-mediated disorders. TCRdb analysed the 5' RACE reads with MiXCR anew, one entry per CDR3 protein. This table holds about 120,000 distinct CDR3 sequences, roughly 3.2% found once. The sample consisted of PBMCs. All receptors come from a woman in her twenties or thirties with multiple sclerosis. Each CDR3 is given without its conserved first and last residue. The D gene is left open where the match is weak. Part of the rows lack a size; the others show once, few, many or a class for expanded clones.

v_call,clone_size,j_call,d_call,cdr3_aa
TRBV20-1,many,TRBJ1-1,TRBD1,SALRDRGGITLSAEAF
TRBV5-1,many,TRBJ2-2,NA,ASSLAALAAGELF
TRBV5-6,few,TRBJ2-1,NA,ASSLQGIPYNEQF
TRBV7-9,many,TRBJ2-1,NA,ASSLYEGGGGEQF
TRBV4-1,many,TRBJ2-7,NA,ASSRQGGYEQY
TRBV9,many,TRBJ1-2,NA,ASSGRVDYT
TRBV4-3,few,TRBJ2-3,NA,ASSQDGGGYTDTQY
TRBV5-1,many,TRBJ2-2,NA,ASSLGPRDGATGELF
TRBV20-1,many,TRBJ2-3,TRBD2,SAETSGTTQY
TRBV5-5,many,TRBJ2-1,TRBD2,ASSFTPGTSAHNEQF
TRBV30,many,TRBJ1-2,NA,AWTGDSYGYT
TRBV7-8,many,TRBJ2-2,NA,ASSLGGRQLNTGELF
TRBV2,once,TRBJ1-1,NA,ASRGMADTEAF
TRBV29-1,many,TRBJ2-1,TRBD2,SARLAANEQF
TRBV7-2,many,TRBJ2-2,TRBD1,ASSLRQGARGELF
TRBV6-5,many,TRBJ2-1,TRBD1,ASKFRTGRNEQF
TRBV20-1,many,TRBJ2-1,NA,SARELARSYNEQF
TRBV27,few,TRBJ2-7,TRBD1,ASSLAHPGKGAYEQY
TRBV19,many,TRBJ1-1,TRBD1,ACLRDREMNTEAF
TRBV5-1,many,TRBJ2-1,TRBD2,ASSDLYTSDEQF
TRBV7-2,many,TRBJ2-7,NA,ASSPGSGYEPYEQY
TRBV5-1,few,TRBJ1-2,NA,ASSWGEVSVGYT
TRBV5-1,many,TRBJ1-4,NA,ASSLGLVSEKLF
TRBV20-1,many,TRBJ1-1,NA,SARDLAGTVTEAF
TRBV11-2,NA,TRBJ2-5,TRBD1,ASSPTGLETQY
TRBV12-3/TRBV12-4,many,TRBJ1-1,NA,ASSLERGLGGGNTEAF
TRBV29-1,many,TRBJ2-1,NA,SARRDNKNEQF
TRBV5-1,many,TRBJ2-5,NA,ASSLGGQETQY
TRBV10-3,few,TRBJ2-2,TRBD1,AISATGGTGELF
TRBV10-3,many,TRBJ2-1,NA,AISDGGEAYNEQF
TRBV5-5,many,TRBJ1-4,TRBD1,ASSHTGAVGEKLF
TRBV15,many,TRBJ1-5,NA,ATSRTENQPQH
TRBV20-1,many,TRBJ1-3,NA,SAHGRTSGNTIY
TRBV7-2,many,TRBJ2-2,NA,ASSAGANTGELF
TRBV7-8,NA,TRBJ1-2,TRBD1,ASSEGQGSYGYT
TRBV4-3,many,TRBJ2-7,NA,ASSQDLGTEQY
TRBV7-9,many,TRBJ1-5,NA,ASPTGHQPQH
TRBV29-1,many,TRBJ1-1,NA,SVEEGSLGRATEAF
TRBV6-2/TRBV6-3,few,TRBJ1-1,NA,ASSYGPLEAF
TRBV7-8,many,TRBJ1-2,TRBD1,ASSLQGQANYGYT
TRBV5-6,many,TRBJ2-7,NA,ASSLGDVAYEQY
TRBV3-1,many,TRBJ2-5,TRBD2,ASSQEGREFSGTQY
TRBV20-1,many,TRBJ1-2,TRBD1,SARDAQGKYGYT
TRBV27,many,TRBJ2-1,TRBD1,ASSLTGGSSYNEQF
TRBV10-3,many,TRBJ1-1,NA,AISEIGGKDTEAF
TRBV6-2/TRBV6-3,few,TRBJ2-7,NA,DSSMKAYEQY
TRBV4-3,many,TRBJ2-7,TRBD1,ASSQGWTGGYEQY
TRBV20-1,many,TRBJ1-1,NA,SARDLRMGTEAF
TRBV7-2,many,TRBJ2-3,TRBD2,ASSLDGLADTDTQY
TRBV20-1,many,TRBJ2-7,TRBD2,SARGLAGDYEQY
TRBV19,many,TRBJ1-5,NA,ASSTTGNQPQH
TRBV7-2,many,TRBJ2-1,NA,ASSLGRSGNEQF
TRBV5-1,many,TRBJ2-1,TRBD2,ASSHQTSSGRGEQF
TRBV27,many,TRBJ2-7,NA,ASSTPETRGREQY
TRBV6-1,NA,TRBJ1-1,NA,ASSEVGGWNTEAF
TRBV5-5,many,TRBJ2-3,NA,ASSLLGRSYTDTQY
TRBV5-1,many,TRBJ1-2,NA,ASSLYGTNYGYT
TRBV5-1,many,TRBJ1-1,NA,ASSPGDSNTEAF
TRBV3-1,many,TRBJ1-5,NA,ASSQGTYSNQPQH
TRBV6-6,many,TRBJ2-1,TRBD2,ASSPTSGRAGQF